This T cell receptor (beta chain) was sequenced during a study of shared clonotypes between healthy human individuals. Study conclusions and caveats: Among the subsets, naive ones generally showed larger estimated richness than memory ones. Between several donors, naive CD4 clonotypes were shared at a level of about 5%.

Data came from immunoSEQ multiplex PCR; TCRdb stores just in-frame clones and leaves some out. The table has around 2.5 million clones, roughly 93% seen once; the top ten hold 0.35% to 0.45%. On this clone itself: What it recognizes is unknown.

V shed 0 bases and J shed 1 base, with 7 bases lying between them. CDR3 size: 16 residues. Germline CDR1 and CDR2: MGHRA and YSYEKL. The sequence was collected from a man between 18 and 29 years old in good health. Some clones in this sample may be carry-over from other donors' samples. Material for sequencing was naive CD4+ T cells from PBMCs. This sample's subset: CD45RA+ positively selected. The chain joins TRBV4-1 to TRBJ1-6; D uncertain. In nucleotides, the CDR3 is TGCGCCAGCAGCCAAGAGGCCCGTTCCTATAATTCACCCCTCCACTTT. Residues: CASSQEARSYNSPLHF.